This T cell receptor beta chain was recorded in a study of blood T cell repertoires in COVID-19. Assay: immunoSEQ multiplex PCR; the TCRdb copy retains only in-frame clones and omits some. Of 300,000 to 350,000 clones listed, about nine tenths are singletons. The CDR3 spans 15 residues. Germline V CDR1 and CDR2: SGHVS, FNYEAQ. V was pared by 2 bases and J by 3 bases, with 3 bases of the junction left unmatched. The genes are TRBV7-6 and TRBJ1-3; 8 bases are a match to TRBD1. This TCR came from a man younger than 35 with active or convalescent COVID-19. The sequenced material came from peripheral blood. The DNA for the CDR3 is TGTGCCAGCAGCTTAACAGGGGGTATTGGAAACACCATATATTTT. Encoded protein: CASSLTGGIGNTIYF.